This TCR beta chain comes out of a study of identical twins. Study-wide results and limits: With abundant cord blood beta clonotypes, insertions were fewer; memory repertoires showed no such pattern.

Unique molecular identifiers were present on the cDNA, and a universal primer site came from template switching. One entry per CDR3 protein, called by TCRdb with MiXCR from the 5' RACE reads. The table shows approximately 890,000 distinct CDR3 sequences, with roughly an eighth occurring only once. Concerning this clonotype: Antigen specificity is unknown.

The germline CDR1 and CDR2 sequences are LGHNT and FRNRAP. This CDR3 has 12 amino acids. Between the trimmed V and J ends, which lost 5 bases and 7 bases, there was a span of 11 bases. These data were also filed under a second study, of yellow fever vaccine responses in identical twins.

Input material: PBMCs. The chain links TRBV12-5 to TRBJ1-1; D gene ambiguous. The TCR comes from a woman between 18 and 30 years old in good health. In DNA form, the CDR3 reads TGTGCTAGTGGTAATCCAATCCATGAAGCTTTCTTT. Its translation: CASGNPIHEAFF.